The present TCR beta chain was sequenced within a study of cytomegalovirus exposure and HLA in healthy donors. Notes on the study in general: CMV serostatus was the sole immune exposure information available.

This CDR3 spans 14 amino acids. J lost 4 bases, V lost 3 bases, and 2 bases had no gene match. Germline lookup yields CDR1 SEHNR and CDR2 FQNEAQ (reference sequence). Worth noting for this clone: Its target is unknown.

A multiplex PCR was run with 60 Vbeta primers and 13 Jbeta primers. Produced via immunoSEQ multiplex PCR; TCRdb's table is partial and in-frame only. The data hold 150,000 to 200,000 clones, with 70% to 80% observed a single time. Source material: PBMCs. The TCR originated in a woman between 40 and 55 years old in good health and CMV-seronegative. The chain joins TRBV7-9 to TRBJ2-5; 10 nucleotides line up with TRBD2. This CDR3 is CASSFSGGRETQYF. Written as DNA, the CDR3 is TGTGCCAGCAGCTTTAGCGGGGGGCGAGAGACCCAGTACTTC.